This TCR beta chain is from a study of cytomegalovirus exposure and HLA in healthy donors. Both 60 Vbeta primers and 13 Jbeta primers went into the PCR. Libraries were prepared by immunoSEQ multiplex PCR; TCRdb keeps only in-frame clonotypes and omits some of them. The sample shows roughly 200,000 clones, around 81% of them seen only once. The sample taken for sequencing was PBMCs. This receptor was taken from a man aged 25-40 years in good health and CMV-seronegative.

CDR3 residues: CASKGALGTEAFF. For the CDR3, the DNA is TGTGCCAGCAAGGGGGCGCTGGGCACTGAAGCTTTCTTT. V usage is TRBV19 and J usage is TRBJ1-1; TRBD1 matches at 7 bases. The V segment lost 9 bases and the J segment 4 bases; nucleotides outside the gene matches: 8. Germline V lookup: CDR1 LNHDA, CDR2 SQIVND (reference sequence). The CDR3 is made up of 13 amino acids.